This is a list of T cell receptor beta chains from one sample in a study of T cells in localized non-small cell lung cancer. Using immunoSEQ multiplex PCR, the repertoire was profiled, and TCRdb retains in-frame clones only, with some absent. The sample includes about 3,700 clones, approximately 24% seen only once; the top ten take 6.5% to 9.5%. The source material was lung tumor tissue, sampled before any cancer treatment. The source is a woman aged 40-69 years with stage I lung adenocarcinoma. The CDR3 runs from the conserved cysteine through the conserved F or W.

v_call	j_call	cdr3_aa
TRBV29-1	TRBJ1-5	CSVDGGQGSPQHF
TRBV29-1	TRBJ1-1	CSVGKGDTEAFF
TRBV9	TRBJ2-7	CASRGYRGGSYEQYF
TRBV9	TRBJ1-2	CASSVDHYGYTF
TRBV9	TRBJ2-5	CASSLFLGEETQYF
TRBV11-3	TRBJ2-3	CASSLPTSGGSTDTQYF
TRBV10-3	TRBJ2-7	CASRVRGQGDEQYF
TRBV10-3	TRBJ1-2	CAISESKGVHGYTF
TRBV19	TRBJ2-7	CASSSLAGASSEQYF
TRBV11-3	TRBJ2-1	CASSSPQRVYNEQFF
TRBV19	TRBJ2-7	CASSPQTGPYEQYF
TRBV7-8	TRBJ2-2	CASSVRATGELFF
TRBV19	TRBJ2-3	CASRDGALAGSDTQYF
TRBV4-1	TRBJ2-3	CASSNRDVSTDTQYF
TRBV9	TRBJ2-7	CASSDLGTSSYEQYF
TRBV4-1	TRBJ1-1	CASHEQAPNTEAFF
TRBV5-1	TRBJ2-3	CASSRTTGTDTQYF
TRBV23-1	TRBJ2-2	CASSHSGTALNTGELFF
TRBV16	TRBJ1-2	CASSQLGGQGAGYTF
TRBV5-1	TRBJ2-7	CASQGVAGGSEQYF
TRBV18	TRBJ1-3	CASSPRTANSGNTIYF
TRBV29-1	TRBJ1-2	CSVVLTGRGNGYTF
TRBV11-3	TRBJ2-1	CASPGLAGAYNEQFF
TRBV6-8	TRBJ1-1	CASSQQGNTEAFF
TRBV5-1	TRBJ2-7	CASSWGTSDIYEQYF
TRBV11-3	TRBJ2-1	CASSHGTPYNEQFF
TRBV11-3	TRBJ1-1	CASSRLFPYWNTEAFF
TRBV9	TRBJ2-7	CASRTSEPYEQYF
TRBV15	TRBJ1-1	CATSRDPEAIEAFF
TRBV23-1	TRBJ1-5	CASSLEGDKPQHF
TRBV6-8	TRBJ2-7	CASRNDRGVYEQYF
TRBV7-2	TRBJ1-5	CASSLGFNQPQHF
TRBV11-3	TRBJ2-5	CASSQQHGQETQYF
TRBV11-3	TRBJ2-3	CASSLRGTSPGVFDTQYF
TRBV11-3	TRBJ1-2	CASSLQDRGNYGYTF
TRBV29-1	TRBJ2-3	CSVDSAGLAGRGDTQYF
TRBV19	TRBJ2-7	CASSIAGRGRFYEQYF
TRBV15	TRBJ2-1	CATGIELVGNEQFF
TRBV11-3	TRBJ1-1	CASSLARANTEAFF
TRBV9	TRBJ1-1	CASRFQNTEAFF
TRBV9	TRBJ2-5	CASRVPPSYLYF
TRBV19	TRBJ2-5	CASSIQGFQETQYF
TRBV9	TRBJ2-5	CASSVGPTSGRVRETQYF
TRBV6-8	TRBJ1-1	CAISSQGTVGTEAFF
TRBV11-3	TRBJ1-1	CASSLGLRDRGTGRRTEAFF
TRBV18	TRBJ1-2	CASSPPLIDNYGYTF
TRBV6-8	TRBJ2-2	CASKLAGAAVGTGELFF
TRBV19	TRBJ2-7	CASSPRDRAWAEQYF
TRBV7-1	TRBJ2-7	CASSLALEYEQYF
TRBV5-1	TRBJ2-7	CASSLGTDRKLSYEQYF
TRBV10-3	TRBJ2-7	CAISESWLGSYPAGQYF
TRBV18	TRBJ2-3	CASSPKGTSGVRGTDTQYF
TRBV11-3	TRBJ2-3	CASSLMTVQGADTQYF
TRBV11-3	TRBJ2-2	CASSTLGRGVAGELFF
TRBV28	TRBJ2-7	CAAKRRGLSYEQYF